This T cell receptor (beta chain) was identified during a study of post-analysis software for immune sequencing data. Study-wide points: Patients had higher frequencies than controls of roughly five TRBV segments, including TRBV5-6, TRBV5-1 and TRBV20-1.

The CDR3 has 15 amino acids. V was shortened by 7 bases and J by 5 bases, with 17 bases between the two germline ends. TCR beta cDNA libraries included unique molecular identifiers. One entry per CDR3 protein results from TCRdb running MiXCR on the PCR reads. The table shows roughly 700,000 distinct CDR3 sequences, with approximately 30% occurring only once. The sample holds a few counts of this clonotype. Its antigen is not identified. This sequence was found in a girl aged 10 to 17 with multiple sclerosis. The sequencing input was blood. The rearrangement uses TRBV12-3 or TRBV12-4 and TRBJ2-2; D unresolved. CDR3 DNA sequence: TGTGCCAGCACCCCCGAAGGCATCCCGACCGGGGAGCTGTTTTTT. It encodes CASTPEGIPTGELFF.